These T cell receptor beta chains were read from a single sample in a study of cytomegalovirus exposure and HLA in healthy donors. Here immunoSEQ multiplex PCR was the method, and the copy in TCRdb shows in-frame clones only, minus some. Of some 99,000 clones detected, roughly 76% appear once; the ten largest clones hold 7.7%. Sequenced: PBMCs. The receptors stem from a woman between 45 and 65 years old in good health and CMV-seropositive. Both conserved end residues are part of each CDR3. The D gene is left open where the match is weak. A row's size may be missing; if present it is once, few, many or a size class.

CDR3 protein,CDR3 DNA,clone size,D gene,V gene,J gene
CASSVDRPAYEQYF,TGCGCCAGCAGCGTCGACAGACCGGCCTACGAGCAGTACTTC,.,.,TRBV5-1,TRBJ2-7
CASSLGSGVRNSPLHF,TGTGCCAGCAGCTTAGGGTCAGGGGTACGGAATTCACCCCTCCACTTT,.,.,TRBV7-9,TRBJ1-6
CASSIDRGDTQYF,TGTGCCAGCAGTATCGACAGGGGAGATACGCAGTATTTT,.,.,TRBV21-1,TRBJ2-3
CASSVALAGVQETQYF,TGTGCCAGCAGCGTAGCCCTAGCGGGGGTCCAAGAGACCCAGTACTTC,.,TRBD2,TRBV9,TRBJ2-5
CSVPGHHRAPTEAFF,TGCAGCGTTCCGGGACATCATCGCGCCCCCACTGAAGCTTTCTTT,few,.,TRBV29-1,TRBJ1-1
CASRLNQGPYEQYF,TGTGCCAGCAGATTAAATCAGGGCCCCTACGAGCAGTACTTC,.,.,TRBV7-2,TRBJ2-7
CASSSRWDRPTDTQYF,TGTGCCAGCAGCTCCCGGTGGGACAGACCCACAGATACGCAGTATTTT,.,TRBD1,TRBV7-2,TRBJ2-3
CSSSREATEAFF,TGTTCCAGCAGTAGAGAGGCGACTGAAGCTTTCTTT,.,.,TRBV7-9,TRBJ1-1
CASSQDRGRYLYF,TGCGCCAGCAGCCAAGACAGGGGGCGATATCTGTACTTC,once,TRBD1,TRBV4-1,TRBJ2-7
CASSSGLAGVEQYF,TGTGCCAGCAGTTCGGGACTAGCGGGAGTCGAGCAGTACTTC,few,TRBD2,TRBV27,TRBJ2-7
CASSLIRTGKCTDTQYF,TGTGCCAGCAGCCTGATTCGGACAGGGAAGTGCACAGATACGCAGTATTTT,.,TRBD1,TRBV11-3,TRBJ2-3
CASSRGGASGYTF,TGTGCCAGCAGTAGGGGCGGGGCCTCCGGCTACACCTTC,.,.,TRBV6-1,TRBJ1-2
CASSHPPGRGSYEQYF,TGCGCCAGCAGCCACCCCCCCGGGCGGGGATCCTACGAGCAGTACTTC,.,.,TRBV4-1,TRBJ2-7
CASSFQRSPAYNEQFF,TGTGCCAGCAGCTTCCAGCGGAGCCCTGCCTACAATGAGCAGTTCTTC,.,.,TRBV7-2,TRBJ2-1
CASSQLSGAFSGNTIYF,TGTGCCAGCTCACAGTTGTCAGGGGCCTTCTCTGGAAACACCATATATTTT,.,.,TRBV18,TRBJ1-3
CASRPPGGMVEQFF,TGCGCCAGCAGGCCCCCAGGTGGTATGGTTGAGCAGTTCTTC,.,.,TRBV5-1,TRBJ2-1
CASSEGGGGNEQFF,TGTGCCAGCAGTGAGGGCGGGGGGGGGAATGAGCAGTTCTTC,once,TRBD2,TRBV2,TRBJ2-1
CASTTGGYSNQPQHF,TGTGCCAGTACCACGGGGGGGTATAGCAATCAGCCCCAGCATTTT,once,.,TRBV19,TRBJ1-5
CATLPGGPGGETQYF,TGTGCCACTCTCCCGGGGGGGCCAGGGGGAGAGACCCAGTACTTC,.,.,TRBV10-3,TRBJ2-5
CASSLGALQAPYEQYF,TGTGCCAGCAGCTTAGGGGCCCTACAGGCCCCATACGAGCAGTACTTC,.,.,TRBV7-2,TRBJ2-7
CASSRGLSYGYTF,TGTGCCAGCAGCAGAGGACTTTCCTATGGCTACACCTTC,few,.,TRBV7-2,TRBJ1-2
CASSRASGGAGQETQYF,TGTGCCAGCAGCCGGGCTAGCGGGGGGGCCGGCCAAGAGACCCAGTACTTC,.,TRBD2,TRBV25-1,TRBJ2-5
CASSSGVSTDTQYF,TGTGCCAGCAGCTCCGGGGTCTCCACAGATACGCAGTATTTT,.,.,TRBV7-3,TRBJ2-3
CASSYGDTFF,TGTGCCAGCAGTTACGGTGACACTTTCTTT,.,.,TRBV6-1,TRBJ1-1
CASSLGAVDEKLFF,TGTGCCAGCAGCTTAGGGGCCGTGGATGAAAAACTGTTTTTT,few,.,TRBV7-6,TRBJ1-4
CASSLGAGETQYF,TGTGCCAGCAGCTTAGGGGCAGGGGAGACCCAGTACTTC,few,.,TRBV7-9,TRBJ2-5
CASSFMVAASGELFF,TGTGCCAGCAGCTTTATGGTAGCGGCTTCCGGGGAGCTGTTTTTT,.,.,TRBV7-2,TRBJ2-2
CASSQDRTGPTDTQYF,TGCGCCAGCAGCCAAGATCGGACAGGGCCCACAGATACGCAGTATTTT,.,TRBD1,TRBV4-3,TRBJ2-3
CASSLVYNTYEQYF,TGCGCCAGCAGCTTGGTATACAACACCTACGAGCAGTACTTC,.,.,TRBV5-1,TRBJ2-7
CASSFGGGASYEQYF,TGTGCCAGCAGCTTCGGAGGGGGGGCCTCCTACGAGCAGTACTTC,.,.,TRBV11-2,TRBJ2-7
CASSTGTGASGANVLTF,TGTGCCAGCAGCACCGGGACAGGGGCATCTGGGGCCAACGTCCTGACTTTC,few,TRBD1,TRBV5-4,TRBJ2-6
CASSENSLNTEAFF,TGTGCCAGCAGTGAGAACAGCCTAAACACTGAAGCTTTCTTT,.,.,TRBV25-1,TRBJ1-1
CASSLAPSASGGQETQYF,TGTGCCAGCAGCTTAGCCCCATCCGCTAGCGGGGGCCAAGAGACCCAGTACTTC,.,TRBD2,TRBV7-2,TRBJ2-5
CASSLGGRGLDQPQHF,TGTGCCAGCAGCTTAGGAGGCAGGGGGCTGGATCAGCCCCAGCATTTT,.,TRBD1,TRBV7-9,TRBJ1-5
CASSPVAGSNQPQHF,TGTGCCAGCAGCCCCGTGGCGGGAAGCAATCAGCCCCAGCATTTT,.,.,TRBV7-6,TRBJ1-5
CASSLGGPAGAGGYTF,TGTGCCAGCAGCTTAGGTGGCCCGGCAGGCGCGGGTGGCTACACCTTC,few,.,TRBV7-6,TRBJ1-2
CASSQVWGGLNSQYF,TGCGCCAGCAGCCAAGTTTGGGGCGGACTAAACAGTCAGTACTTC,.,.,TRBV4-3,TRBJ2-4